The entry that follows covers one TCR beta chain sequence. Its antigen is currently not known. Base qualities were left out, and no much larger clone turns up one base away. The CDR3 contains 12 residues, cysteine and phenylalanine counted. Here the CDR3 DNA is all that survives: 36 bases in frame from base 1. The V and J ends are trimmed by 0 bases and 8 bases, leaving 7 bases between them. CDR1 LGHNA and CDR2 YNFKEQ were looked up in the germline V gene. Receptor amplification or capture employed the immunoSEQ multiplex PCR assay. For most patients, genomic DNA was isolated with the Qiagen DNeasy Blood and Tissue Kit and sent frozen to Adaptive Biotechnologies for TCR sequencing. For most patients, genomic DNA was subjected to high-throughput TCR-beta CDR3 sequencing by Adaptive Biotechnologies. In the paper's pipeline: Adaptive's ImmunoSEQ software was the source of the TCR sequencing data for over 15 patients, while three other patients were processed with MiXCR and VDJtools. To correct CD4 versus CD8 sorting errors, any sequence found in both subsets at a frequency ratio below 5:1 was removed. CDR3 nucleotide sequences shared between donor and recipient were removed because the origin of such sequences could not be assigned. To count as alloreactive, a clone needed at least 2-fold expansion over unstimulated cells and a minimum CFSE-low frequency of 0.002% (template counts) or 0.001% (read counts). Clones were considered mappable if detected in sequenced pre-transplant spleen, lymph node, or MLR CFSE-low populations of the donor or recipient. The cumulative frequency of alloreactive clones was calculated as a percentage of all sequences, weighted by copy number. Held by TCRdb, this immuneACCESS table contains in-frame sequences only and omits some clones. Under half of the omission traces to an unresolved V gene where checked; the cause of the rest is unknown. From that table come the V and J calls and clone size; the DNA was used to work out D and trimming. In this sample the table shows about 51,000 clones, 70% to 90% of which occur a single time. 0.5% to 0.7% of the sample belongs to the ten largest clones.

Per the publication, the time point label means: cells obtained before transplantation from donor or recipient. CD3+CD4+ and CD3+CD8+ populations were FACS-sorted from unstimulated pre-transplant donor and recipient cells taken from spleen or lymph nodes. This record belongs to a study of graft-versus-host responses after intestinal transplantation (dated by TCRdb to about 2021). Context from the whole study: Recipients received multivisceral, liver-intestinal, or isolated intestinal transplants. All recipients received anti-thymocyte globulin induction followed by maintenance tacrolimus and steroids for around three years. Graft-versus-host and host-versus-graft alloreactive T cell clones were tracked in the graft, circulation and bone marrow after intestinal transplantation using bulk TCR-beta CDR3 sequencing. To identify alloreactive clones, pre-transplant mixed lymphocyte reaction products were sequenced and then compared with unstimulated pre-transplant donor and recipient T cells. A cohort of 24 intestinal transplant recipients, including one retransplant, was enrolled, and a few patients lacking pretransplant specimens were excluded. Donor T cell macrochimerism was defined as a peak of at least 4% donor T cells among recipient peripheral blood mononuclear cells. Rather than going through the commercial service, samples from three later patients were sequenced in-house on an Illumina MiSeq and processed with MiXCR.

Overall study outcomes, separate from this receptor: High GvH to HvG T cell clonal ratios were observed in the allografts of patients with donor T cell macrochimerism. GvH clones turned up in recipient bone marrow, with some appearing earlier in ileal mucosa or blood, a pattern consistent with an intestinal mucosal origin. Conclusions were limited by the relatively low number and heterogeneity of intestinal transplant patients. Early after transplant, peak levels of circulating GvH clones were associated with declines in HvG clones.

The TCR sequence derives from a human donor who was the organ donor for an intestinal transplant. The material sequenced was unstimulated CD4+ T cells sorted from spleen or lymph node cells, taken before transplant. The receptor chain draws on TRBV4-2 and TRBJ1-2, with no confidently assigned D gene. The base sequence is TGTGCCAGCAGCCAAGATCTACGGGGCTACACCTTC. Translated, it gives CASSQDLRGYTF.